These 6 T cell receptor beta chains share one sample of origin, sequenced in a study of monozygotic twins with inflammatory bowel disease. With the 5' RACE reads reprocessed, TCRdb shows one record per CDR3 protein and no DNA. The sample table includes 70,000 to 95,000 distinct CDR3 sequences. The sequenced sample was blood. Receptors originate from a human donor with ulcerative colitis or Crohn's disease, or a healthy co-twin of an affected twin (not recorded which).

The J gene is TRBJ1-6, the V gene TRBV12-3 or TRBV12-4; the TRBD1 assignment by TCRdb is unverifiable without DNA. The CDR3 extends over 14 amino acids. The CDR3 loop is CASSSHSGSAPLHF.

The gene calls are TRBV5-1 and TRBJ2-7; TCRdb's D call, TRBD1, is unchecked because there is no DNA. CDR1 is SGHRS, CDR2 YFSETQ, per germline. The CDR3 consists of 14 residues. The CDR3 sequence is CASSGAGATYEQYF.

The chain recombines TRBV12-3 or TRBV12-4 with TRBJ1-3. The CDR3 totals 17 residues. CDR3 amino acids: CASSLEGSDSSGNTIYF.

The chain has TRBV20-1 and TRBJ1-5. The germline V gene encodes CDR1 DFQATT and CDR2 SNEGSKA (reference sequence). The CDR3 covers 14 residues. The CDR3 here is CSARGGISNQPQHF.

The rearrangement uses TRBV6-1 and TRBJ1-5. Germline lookup yields CDR1 MNHNS and CDR2 SASEGT. The CDR3 is made up of 12 amino acids. This chain's CDR3 is CASSLLYQPQHF.

The rearrangement links TRBV20-1 to TRBJ2-5; TCRdb gives TRBD2 as the D gene, but with no DNA this cannot be confirmed. This CDR3 is built from 18 residues. CDR1 and CDR2 from the germline V gene are DFQATT and SNEGSKA (reference sequence). Here the CDR3 reads CSARGRLVLREGVVTQYF.